These 13 T cell receptor beta chains originate from one sample sequenced in a study of blood T cell repertoires in COVID-19. Sequencing used immunoSEQ multiplex PCR; TCRdb keeps in-frame clones, though not all of them. The sample shows almost 400,000 clones, 88% of them seen only once. Sequenced material: PBMCs or T cells enriched from blood (not recorded which). Source of these receptors: a woman aged 30 to 39 with acute COVID-19.

CDR3 DNA: TGTGCCAGCAGTAAAGGGGACATTATCACCGGGGAGCTGTTTTTT. It yields the protein CASSKGDIITGELFF. V is TRBV6-2 or TRBV6-3 and J is TRBJ2-2; a possible D gene is TRBD1 (6 bases). The CDR3 has 15 residues. Germline assignment: CDR1 MNHEY and CDR2 SVGEGT. With 5 bases removed from V and 4 bases from J, the gap between germline ends came to 14 bases.

The chain joins TRBV5-6 to TRBJ2-3, with D hard to call. V dropped 4 bases and J dropped 4 bases, with 10 bases sitting between them. The length of the CDR3 is 13 residues. CDR1 SGHDT and CDR2 YYEEEE come from the germline V gene. The CDR3 DNA follows: TGTGCCAGCAGCCGAACGCAGGCAGATACGCAGTATTTT. Translated: CASSRTQADTQYF.

The CDR3 region has the DNA TGTGCCACCAAAGTCAGCCAAGAGACCCAGTACTTC. It translates to CATKVSQETQYF. The chain is built from TRBV28 and TRBJ2-5; D ambiguous. The CDR3 has 12 amino acids. Between the trimmed V and J ends, which lost 10 bases and 1 base, there was a span of 10 bases. Germline lookup yields CDR1 MDHEN and CDR2 SYDVKM. The complete variable domain, with remaining parts taken from reference TRBV28 and TRBJ2-5, reads DVKVTQSSRYLVKRTGEKVFLECVQDMDHENMFWYRQDPGLGLRLIYFSYDVKMKEKGDIPEGYSVSREKKERFSLILESASTNQTSMYLCATKVSQETQYFGPGTRLLVL.

A note on this clone: Its ends do not fully match the called genes, so a read error is possible. This sequence joins TRBV7-9 and TRBJ1-6; D gene uncertain. The CDR3 has 12 residues. From germline, CDR1 is SEHNR and CDR2 FQNEAQ (reference sequence). The CDR3 sequence: CASSLGGGQRYF. CDR3 nucleotide sequence: TGTGCCAGCAGCCTAGGCGGAGGTCAACGGTACTTT. Using reference TRBV7-9 and TRBJ1-6 for the parts outside the CDR3, the full variable domain is DTGVSQNPRHKITKRGQNVTFRCDPISEHNRLYWYRQTLGQGPEFLTYFQNEAQLEKSRLLSDRFSAERPKGSFSTLEIQRTEQGDSAMYLCASSLGGGQRYFGNGTRLTVT.

The genes are TRBV6-2 or TRBV6-3 and TRBJ2-1; 9 positions match TRBD2. The CDR3 loop spans 16 amino acids. V gave up 4 bases and J gave up 3 bases; unmatched junction bases: 7. Germline loops: CDR1 MNHEY, CDR2 SVGEGT. The CDR3 spells CASSLSGGYIYNEQFF. CDR3 coding DNA: TGTGCCAGCAGTTTGAGCGGGGGGTACATCTACAATGAGCAGTTCTTC.

This clone was detected once. The chain uses TRBV5-6 and TRBJ2-7; 12 positions match TRBD1. The junction had 9 bases not matched to a gene; V was cut back by 4 bases and J by 4 bases. CDR1 is SGHDT and CDR2 is YYEEEE in the germline V gene. CDR3 length: 16 amino acids. The chain's CDR3 is CASSTWDRGLWYEQYF. The CDR3 DNA sequence: TGTGCCAGCAGCACCTGGGACAGGGGGCTCTGGTACGAGCAGTACTTC.

The chain combines TRBV6-1 with TRBJ1-2; weak D call: TRBD1 (5 bases). Germline V CDR1 and CDR2: MNHNS, SASEGT. The CDR3 totals 15 residues. V was pared by 2 bases and J by 4 bases, with 14 bases between. CDR3 amino acids: CASSESFWQGYGYTF. The CDR3 DNA is TGTGCCAGCAGTGAATCTTTTTGGCAGGGCTATGGCTACACCTTC.

The chain couples TRBV7-2 to TRBJ1-4; D is unresolved. V dropped 5 bases and J dropped 6 bases, with 16 bases sitting between them. The germline V gene encodes CDR1 SGHTA and CDR2 FQGNSA. The CDR3 is 15 residues long. CDR3 sequence (DNA): TGTGCCAGCAGCATAAGGAGTCGGGAGCATGAAAAACTGTTTTTT. Encoded protein: CASSIRSREHEKLFF. The complete variable domain, with remaining parts taken from reference TRBV7-2 and TRBJ1-4, reads GAGVSQSPSNKVTEKGKDVELRCDPISGHTALYWYRQSLGQGLEFLIYFQGNSAPDKSGLPSDRFSAERTGGSVSTLTIQRTQQEDSAVYLCASSIRSREHEKLFFGSGTQLSVL.

The sample holds one count of this clone. The rearrangement links TRBV3-1 (or the pseudogene TRBV3-2) to TRBJ1-5, with no clear D. Trimming stripped 0 bases from V and 3 bases from J, with 9 bases between. Germline loops: CDR1 LGHDT, CDR2 YNNKEL (reference sequence). This CDR3 has 15 amino acids. The CDR3 nucleotides read TGTGCCAGCAGCCAAGATACCGGTTCCAATCAGCCCCAGCATTTT. It encodes CASSQDTGSNQPQHF.

This clone has a handful of counts. The chain uses TRBV7-3 and TRBJ2-1; 9 positions agree with TRBD1. J gave up 1 base and V 5 bases, and 18 bases lay outside the gene matches. There are 20 residues in the CDR3. Germline CDR1 SGHTA, CDR2 FQGTGA. This CDR3 is CASSLWSRTGAVGSYNEQFF. The CDR3 nucleotides read TGTGCCAGCAGCCTCTGGTCCCGGACAGGGGCGGTAGGTTCCTACAATGAGCAGTTCTTC.

This clone was detected only a few times. The chain has TRBV6-1 and TRBJ2-1; unclear D gene. Trimming removed 2 bases at V and 2 bases at J, with 16 bases between. CDR1 MNHNS and CDR2 SASEGT come from the germline V gene. This CDR3 spans 17 amino acids. Here the CDR3 DNA reads TGTGCCAGCAGTGAACACGGCGCGGTAGCAACCTACAATGAGCAGTTCTTC. This encodes CASSEHGAVATYNEQFF.

J is TRBJ2-7 and V is TRBV5-1; weak D call: TRBD2 (5 bases). V lost 6 bases to trimming and J lost 6 bases, with 22 bases between them. The CDR3 is 15 amino acids. Germline CDR1 and CDR2: SGHRS and YFSETQ. CDR3 sequence (DNA): TGCGCCAGCAATGGAGGAGATCTGGAAGGGCGCGAGCAGTACTTC. It specifies CASNGGDLEGREQYF.

The V call is TRBV5-1, the J call TRBJ2-5; D perhaps matches TRBD1 (6 bases). From germline, CDR1 is SGHRS and CDR2 YFSETQ. There are 15 residues in the CDR3. The V end lost 4 bases, the J end lost 5 bases, and 18 bases lay between the germline ends. This CDR3 is CASSEHRAQGETQYF. In DNA, the CDR3 is TGCGCCAGCAGCGAACACAGGGCCCAGGGGGAGACCCAGTACTTC.